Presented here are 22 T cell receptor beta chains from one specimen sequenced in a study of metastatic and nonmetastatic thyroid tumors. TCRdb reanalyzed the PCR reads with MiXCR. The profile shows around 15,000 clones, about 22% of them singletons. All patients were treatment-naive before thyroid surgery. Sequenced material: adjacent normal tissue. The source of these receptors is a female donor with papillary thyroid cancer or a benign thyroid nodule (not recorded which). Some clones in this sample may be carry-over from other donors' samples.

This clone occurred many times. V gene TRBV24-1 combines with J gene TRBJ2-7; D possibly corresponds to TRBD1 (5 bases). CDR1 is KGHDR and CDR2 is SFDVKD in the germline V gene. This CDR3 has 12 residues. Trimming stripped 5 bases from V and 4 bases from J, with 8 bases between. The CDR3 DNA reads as TGTGCCACCAGTGCCCAGGGATACGAGCAGTACTTC. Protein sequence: CATSAQGYEQYF.

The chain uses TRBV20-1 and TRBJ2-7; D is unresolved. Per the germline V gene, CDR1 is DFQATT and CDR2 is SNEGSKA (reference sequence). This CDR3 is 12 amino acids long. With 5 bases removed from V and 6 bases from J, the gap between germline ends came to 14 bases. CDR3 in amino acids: CSAPSKGSEQYF. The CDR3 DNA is TGCAGTGCTCCCTCAAAGGGTTCCGAGCAGTACTTC.

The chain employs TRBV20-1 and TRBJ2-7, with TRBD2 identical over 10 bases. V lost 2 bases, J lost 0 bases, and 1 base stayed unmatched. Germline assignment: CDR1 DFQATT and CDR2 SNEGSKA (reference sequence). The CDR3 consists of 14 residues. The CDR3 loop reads CSARLAGASYEQYF. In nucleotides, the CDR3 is TGCAGTGCTAGACTAGCGGGGGCCTCCTACGAGCAGTACTTC.

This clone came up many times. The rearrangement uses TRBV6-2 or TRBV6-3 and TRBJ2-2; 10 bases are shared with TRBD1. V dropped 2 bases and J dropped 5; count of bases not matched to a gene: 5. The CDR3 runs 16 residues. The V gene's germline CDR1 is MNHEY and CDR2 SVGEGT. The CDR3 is CASSYPRTGGTGELFF. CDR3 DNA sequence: TGTGCCAGCAGTTACCCTCGGACAGGGGGAACCGGGGAGCTGTTTTTT.

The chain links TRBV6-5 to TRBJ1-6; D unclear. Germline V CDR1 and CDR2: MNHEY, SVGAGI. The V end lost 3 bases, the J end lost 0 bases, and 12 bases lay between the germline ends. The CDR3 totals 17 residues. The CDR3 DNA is TGTGCCAGCAGTTATAAATTTTCCAGCTCCTATAATTCACCCCTCCACTTT. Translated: CASSYKFSSSYNSPLHF.

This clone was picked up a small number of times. In nucleotides, the CDR3 is TGCGCCAGCAGCCTAGATCCTCAGGGAGATACGCAGTATTTT. Its protein product is CASSLDPQGDTQYF. The chain recombines TRBV4-1 with TRBJ2-3, with D maybe TRBD1 (5 bases). The CDR3 extends over 14 amino acids. CDR1 and CDR2 from the germline V gene are MGHRA and YSYEKL. V was clipped by 4 bases and J by 5 bases, with 13 bases between them.

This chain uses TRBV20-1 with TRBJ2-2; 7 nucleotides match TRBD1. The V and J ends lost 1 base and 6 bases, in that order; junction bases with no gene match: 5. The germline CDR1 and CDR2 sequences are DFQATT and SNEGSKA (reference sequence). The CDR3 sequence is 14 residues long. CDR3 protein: CSARGQGEPGELFF. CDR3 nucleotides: TGCAGTGCTAGAGGTCAGGGGGAGCCCGGGGAGCTGTTTTTT.

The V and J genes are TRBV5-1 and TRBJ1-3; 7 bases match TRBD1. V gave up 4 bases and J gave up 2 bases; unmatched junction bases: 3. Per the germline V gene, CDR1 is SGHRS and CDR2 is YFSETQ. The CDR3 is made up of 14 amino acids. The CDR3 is CASSRGQAGNTIYF. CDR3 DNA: TGCGCCAGCAGCCGCGGACAGGCTGGAAACACCATATATTTT.

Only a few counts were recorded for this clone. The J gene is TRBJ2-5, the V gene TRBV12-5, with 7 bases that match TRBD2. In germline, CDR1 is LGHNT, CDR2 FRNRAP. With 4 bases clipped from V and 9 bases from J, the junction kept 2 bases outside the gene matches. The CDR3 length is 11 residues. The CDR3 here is CASGSGGSQYF. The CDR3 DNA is TGTGCTAGTGGTTCCGGGGGGTCCCAGTACTTC.

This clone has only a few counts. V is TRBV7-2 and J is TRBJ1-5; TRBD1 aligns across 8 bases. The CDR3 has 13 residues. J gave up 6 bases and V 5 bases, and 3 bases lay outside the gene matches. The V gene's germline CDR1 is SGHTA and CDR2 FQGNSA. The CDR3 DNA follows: TGTGCCAGCAGCCAGGGGGCCCGTCAGCCCCAGCATTTT. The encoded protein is CASSQGARQPQHF.

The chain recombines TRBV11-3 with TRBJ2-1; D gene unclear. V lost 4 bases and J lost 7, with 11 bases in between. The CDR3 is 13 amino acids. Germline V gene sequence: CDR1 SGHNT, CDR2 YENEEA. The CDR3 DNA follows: TGTGCCAGCAGCTACGAGAGCGCGAATGAGCAGTTCTTC. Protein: CASSYESANEQFF. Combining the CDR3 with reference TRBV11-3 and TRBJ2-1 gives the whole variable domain EAGVVQSPRYKIIEKKQPVAFWCNPISGHNTLYWYLQNLGQGPELLIRYENEEAVDDSQLPKDRFSAERLKGVDSTLKIQPAELGDSAVYLCASSYESANEQFFGPGTRLTVL.

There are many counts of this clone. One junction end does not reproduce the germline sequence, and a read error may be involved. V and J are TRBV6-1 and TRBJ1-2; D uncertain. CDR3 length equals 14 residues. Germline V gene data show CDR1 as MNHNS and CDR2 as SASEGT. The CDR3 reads CASTERRVNYGYTF. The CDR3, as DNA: TGTGCCAGCACTGAAAGACGGGTTAACTATGGCTACACCTTC.

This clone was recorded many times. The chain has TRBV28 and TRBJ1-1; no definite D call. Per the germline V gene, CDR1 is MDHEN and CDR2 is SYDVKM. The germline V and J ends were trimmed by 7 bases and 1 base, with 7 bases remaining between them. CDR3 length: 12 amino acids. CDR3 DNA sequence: TGTGCCAGCACTCAAACGAACACTGAAGCTTTCTTT. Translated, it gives CASTQTNTEAFF.

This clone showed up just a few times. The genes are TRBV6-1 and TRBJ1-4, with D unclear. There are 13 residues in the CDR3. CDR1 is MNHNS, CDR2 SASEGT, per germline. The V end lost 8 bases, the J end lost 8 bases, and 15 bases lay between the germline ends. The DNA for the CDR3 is TGTGCCAGCCTCACTATGGGAGGAGAAAAACTGTTTTTT. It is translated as CASLTMGGEKLFF.

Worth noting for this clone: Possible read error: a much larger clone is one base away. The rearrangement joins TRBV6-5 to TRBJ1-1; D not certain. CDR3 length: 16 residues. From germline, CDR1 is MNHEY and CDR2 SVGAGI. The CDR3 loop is CASSYSSGYLDTEAFF. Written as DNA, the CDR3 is TGTGCCAGCAGTTACTCCTCGGGGTACTTAGACACTGAGGCTTTCTTT.

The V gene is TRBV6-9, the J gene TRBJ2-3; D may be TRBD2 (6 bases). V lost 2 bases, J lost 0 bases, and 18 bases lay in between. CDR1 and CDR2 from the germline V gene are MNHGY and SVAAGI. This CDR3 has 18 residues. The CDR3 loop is CASSYGGIWAGSTDTQYF. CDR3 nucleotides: TGTGCCAGCAGTTATGGCGGCATCTGGGCGGGAAGCACAGATACGCAGTATTTT.

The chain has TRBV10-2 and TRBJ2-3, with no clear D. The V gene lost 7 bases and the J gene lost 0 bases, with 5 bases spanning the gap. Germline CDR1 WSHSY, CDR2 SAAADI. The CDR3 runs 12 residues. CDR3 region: CASKPSTDTQYF. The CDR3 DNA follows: TGCGCCAGCAAACCGAGCACAGATACGCAGTATTTT.

This chain's CDR3 is CASSLLGPSLGPQHF. For the CDR3, the DNA is TGTGCCAGCAGTTTATTGGGGCCTAGTCTAGGGCCCCAGCATTTT. The gene calls are TRBV28 and TRBJ1-5; D may be TRBD1 (5 bases). Trimming left V 1 base short and J 9 bases short, with 16 bases between. Per germline, CDR1 MDHEN and CDR2 SYDVKM. This CDR3 has 15 residues.

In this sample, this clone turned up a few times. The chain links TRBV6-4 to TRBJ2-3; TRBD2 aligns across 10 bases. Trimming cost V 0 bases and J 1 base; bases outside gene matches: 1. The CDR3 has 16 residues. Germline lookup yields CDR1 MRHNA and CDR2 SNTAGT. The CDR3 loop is CASSDSGTSGTDTQYF. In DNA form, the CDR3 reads TGTGCCAGCAGTGACTCCGGGACTAGCGGCACAGATACGCAGTATTTT.

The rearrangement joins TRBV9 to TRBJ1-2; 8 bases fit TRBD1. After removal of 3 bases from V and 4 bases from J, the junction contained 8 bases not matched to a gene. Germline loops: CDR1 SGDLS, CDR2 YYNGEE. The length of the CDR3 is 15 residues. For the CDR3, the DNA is TGTGCCAGCAGCGCGTCGACAGGGGTCGTCTATGGCTACACCTTC. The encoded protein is CASSASTGVVYGYTF. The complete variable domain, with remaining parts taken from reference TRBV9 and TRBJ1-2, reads DSGVTQTPKHLITATGQRVTLRCSPRSGDLSVYWYQQSLDQGLQFLIQYYNGEERAKGNILERFSAQQFPDLHSELNLSSLELGDSALYFCASSASTGVVYGYTFGSGTRLTVV.

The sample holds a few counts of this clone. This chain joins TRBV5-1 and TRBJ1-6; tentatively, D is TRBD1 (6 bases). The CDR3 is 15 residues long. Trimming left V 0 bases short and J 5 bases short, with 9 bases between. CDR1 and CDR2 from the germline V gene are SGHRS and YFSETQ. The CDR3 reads CASSLDGGHNSPLHF. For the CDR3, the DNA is TGCGCCAGCAGCTTGGATGGGGGGCATAATTCACCCCTCCACTTT. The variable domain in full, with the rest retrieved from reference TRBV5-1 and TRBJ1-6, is KAGVTQTPRYLIKTRGQQVTLSCSPISGHRSVSWYQQTPGQGLQFLFEYFSETQRNKGNFPGRFSGRQFSNSRSEMNVSTLELGDSALYLCASSLDGGHNSPLHFGNGTRLTVT.

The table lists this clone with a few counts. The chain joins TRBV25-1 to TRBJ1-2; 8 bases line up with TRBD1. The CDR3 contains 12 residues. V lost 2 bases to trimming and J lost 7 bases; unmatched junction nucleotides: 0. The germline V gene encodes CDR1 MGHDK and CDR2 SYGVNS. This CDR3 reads CASSEGTGGYTF. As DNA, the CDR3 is TGTGCCAGCAGTGAAGGGACAGGTGGCTACACCTTC.